This TCR beta chain is drawn from a study of human T cells and chemical hapten exposure. Across the whole study: Patients additionally received therapeutic doses of diphenylcyclopropenone on the scalp once a week, and this continued throughout the approximately 23-week study.

This CDR3 contains 14 residues. Germline lookup yields CDR1 SGHAT and CDR2 FQNNGV. Trimming cost V 5 bases and J 4 bases; bases outside gene matches: 7. The library tagged each cDNA molecule with unique molecular identifiers. One entry per CDR3 protein results from TCRdb running MiXCR on the RACE reads. The sample lists some 81,000 distinct CDR3 sequences; around a tenth were seen once. The time point was: patch test 2, 6 weeks after DPC sensitization. Treatment denoted: therapeutic diphenylcyclopropenone sensitization with weekly scalp DPC. The gene calls are TRBV11-2 and TRBJ2-5; 7 bases match TRBD1. The sample here was whole blood, taken in connection with sensitization to the hapten diphenylcyclopropenone (DPC). This TCR came from a man younger than 35 with alopecia areata. Some clones in this sample may be carry-over from other donors' samples. CDR3 protein: CASSPEGQPETQYF. In DNA, the CDR3 is TGTGCCAGCAGCCCAGAGGGACAGCCAGAGACCCAGTACTTC. The variable domain in full, with the rest retrieved from reference TRBV11-2 and TRBJ2-5, is EAGVAQSPRYKIIEKRQSVAFWCNPISGHATLYWYQQILGQGPKLLIQFQNNGVVDDSQLPKDRFSAERLKGVDSTLKIQPAKLEDSAVYLCASSPEGQPETQYFGPGTRLLVL.